The source of this TCR beta chain is a study of blood T cell repertoires in COVID-19 (TCRdb year 2020). With respect to the entire study: Samples covering the acute and convalescent phases of COVID-19 were provided by collaborators in the United States, Italy and Spain. The material from the prospective study consisted of cDNA or gDNA derived from T cells, B-cell-depleted T cells, or PBMCs. Subjects who had been exposed to COVID-19, were actively infected with it, or had recovered from it provided the deeply sampled blood TCRbeta repertoires that made up the dataset. The repertoires were released in a freely available public database intended as a resource for research on the immune response to SARS-CoV-2. Samples came from the ongoing ImmuneRACE study (first 160 participants) plus 1,254 subjects from 6 global collaborators. The sample metadata nearly always contained a de-identified subject ID, COVID-19 status, age in years and sex. Where HLA class I and class II types were available, the types were taken from metadata supplied by the sample provider, not from assay-based typing.

With regard to this clone: No cognate antigen has been identified for it. The sample holds no much larger clone one base away, and base qualities are not on file.

Participants in the prospective study were enrolled through a virtual design, were aged 18 to 89 years, and lived in approximately 25 United States geographic areas. To assign participants to cohorts, the prospective study relied on clinical history that participants themselves reported in a screening survey and a study questionnaire. A participant counted as exposed if, within 2 weeks of entering the study, that participant had been in contact with someone who had a PCR-confirmed or clinician-diagnosed COVID-19 case. Each participant in the prospective study had whole blood, serum and a nasopharyngeal or oropharyngeal swab collected by mobile phlebotomists. Over an approximately 2-month period, participants in the prospective study had the option of providing additional blood draws and questionnaires. Blood samples from the prospective study were shipped frozen or at room temperature prior to DNA extraction.

TCRbeta CDR3 regions were amplified from genomic DNA by means of the immunoSEQ Assay, a bias-controlled multiplex PCR. In the source study's methods: The number of nucleated cells in each sample was estimated from the amplification of reference gene primers within the assay. To quantify the absolute abundance of each unique TCRbeta CDR3 rearrangement, sequence reads were collapsed and filtered. Productive Simpson clonality was computed per sample as the square root of Simpson's diversity index over productive rearrangements. TCRdb re-hosts the immuneACCESS table, in-frame sequences only. Its copies lack some clones; in the studies checked, an unresolved V gene accounts for under half of them, and the cause for the rest is not known. V, J and clone size are those of that table, while D and trimming were read from the DNA. This sample comprises approximately 220,000 clones, 83% of them detected only once. The top ten clones comprise 3.5% to 4% of the sample.

Trimming at the junction amounts to 4 bases on V and 5 bases on J, and the germline ends lie 15 bases apart. CDR1 is given as LGHDT and CDR2 as YNNKEL, both from the germline V gene (reference sequence). The CDR3 sequence holds 14 residues, the cysteine and phenylalanine included. The entry retains the CDR3 DNA only, 42 bases that are in frame from base 1. The paper's findings and limits, for the study overall: The quantity of clinical and demographic metadata differed by source and by participant and was supplied without curation.

The chain is encoded by TRBV3-1 (or the pseudogene TRBV3-2) joined to TRBJ2-7; the D gene is perhaps TRBD1, from 6 matching bases. The sequence was obtained from a woman in her 40s who had been exposed to COVID-19. What was sequenced was PBMCs or T cells enriched from blood (not recorded which). The nucleotide sequence is TGTGCCAGCAGCCCTACCAGGGGTCGGAACGAGCAGTACTTC. Protein translation: CASSPTRGRNEQYF.